This record concerns one T cell receptor (beta chain) sequence. It lacks a known antigen. It has no much larger one-base neighbor in the sample; base qualities were not kept. Donors were roughly 40 systemically healthy Caucasian individuals from Russia aged roughly 6 to 100 years. Each donor gave around 9.8 milliliters of peripheral blood, collected into EDTA-treated Vacutainer tubes. Ficoll-Paque density-gradient centrifugation was used to isolate PBMCs, with at least 6.5 million per sample. Total RNA was extracted from PBMCs with Trizol reagent, with at least 5.5 micrograms obtained per sample. The percentages of naive CD45RAhigh/CD27high T cells were determined by flow cytometry on a PBMC aliquot from every donor. The data were taken from a study of blood T cells in healthy people across ages (dated by TCRdb to the mid-2010s). With regard to the full study: Template switching captured roughly one uniquely barcoded TCR beta cDNA molecule per two T cells in model experiments. Using deep sequencing normalized with unique cDNA molecular identifiers, the study measured how TCR beta repertoire diversity changes with age. The donors were divided into four age groups: young (average approximately 17 years), middle-aged (about 40), aged (under 70) and long-lived (roughly 82). To avoid experimental bias, donors of different ages were distributed randomly across sequencing lanes. Using the same blood draw, the study looked at two additional independent replicas of 1 million unique cDNA reads for two donors, one aged 18 to 30 and the other aged 80 or older.

Libraries were made using 5' RACE. The data were produced on an Illumina HiSeq 2500. A second roughly 6 to 11 cycle PCR used a sample-barcoded 5' primer and a J-beta primer mix. A template-switch 5' adaptor carrying 12 random nucleotides introduced a unique molecular identifier onto each TCR beta cDNA molecule. Each sample yielded at least 3 million CDR3-containing paired-end reads. First-strand cDNA synthesis was performed from all RNA using the Mint cDNA synthesis kit, with priming by a TRBC-specific oligonucleotide. All cDNA was treated with uracil-DNA glycosylase and then went through a first 18-cycle PCR with the universal primers M1SS and BC2_uni_R. Per the original workflow: Each sample was normalized by randomly selecting 1 million high-quality reads, each carrying a distinct molecular identifier. Instead of being binned into consensus sequences, reads that shared molecular identifiers were thrown out. MiTCR, with a Q25 quality threshold and the strictest error-elimination algorithm, was used for CDR3 identification, clonotype clustering and error correction. Lower-bound total TCR beta diversity was estimated with a nonparametric unseen species model using Euler transformation. TCRdb reprocessing: public reads trimmed at Q25 with fastp, clones called with MiXCR, in-frame beta chains kept. Every entry covers one CDR3 protein and lists the most common genes and DNA from its rows. In this record, the V and J calls reflect TCRdb's handling and not the investigators' own analysis. Within this sample are about 2 million distinct CDR3 sequences, with around 48% of them counted one time only. The ten largest clones capture roughly 2% of the sample.

Broad study findings and their caveats: The long-lived group showed more naive CD4+ T cells, fewer expanded clones and increased TCR diversity than the aged group, suggesting age selection. Estimates of total diversity based on one million sequenced T cells were regarded as lower bounds and as underestimates. Because donor CMV infection status was unknown, age-related changes in expanded clonotypes were potentially confounded. As age increased, observed TCR beta diversity per million T cells dropped in a roughly linear way, and a significant reduction was already evident by age 40. Bulk unsorted PBMC profiling prevented conclusive comparison of naive and antigen-experienced compartments. A strong correlation was found between observed TCR beta diversity and the percentage of naive T cells measured by flow cytometry.

V loses 3 bases at its end and J loses 4 bases; junction bases beyond the gene matches: 5. The CDR3 runs 14 residues from the cysteine to the phenylalanine. CDR3 DNA is the only sequence kept; it has 42 bases, read in frame from the first base. Via the germline V gene, CDR1 is ENHRY and CDR2 SYGVKD. Recombination joined TRBV10-3 with TRBJ2-5; 7 central nucleotides agree with TRBD2. Sequences were obtained from blood. This receptor was identified in a woman in her thirties or forties in good health. The CDR3 reads as follows: CAISDGRAGETQYF. The sequenced DNA: TGTGCCATCAGTGATGGGAGGGCGGGAGAGACCCAGTACTTC.